These 16 T cell receptor beta chains were all obtained from the same sample, sequenced in a study of tumor and adjacent non-tumor tissue in lung cancer. A modified ARM-PCR protocol with three rounds of nested PCR amplified TCRbeta. TCRdb re-called the multiplex PCR reads through MiXCR, storing one row per CDR3 protein. This table holds some 73,000 distinct CDR3 sequences, roughly 80% found once. This sample's RNA came from whole unsorted tissue. Distant lung tissue was collected more than 3 cm away from the tumor edge. The specimen was distant non-tumor lung tissue. Receptors originate from a man in his sixties with non-small cell lung cancer.

The rearrangement uses TRBV11-2 and TRBJ1-2; D gene unclear. CDR1 and CDR2 (germline): SGHAT, FQNNGV. The V end was cut by 7 bases, the J end by 1 base, with 16 bases between. This CDR3 is built from 15 residues. The CDR3, as DNA: TGTGCCAGCAATCTCGATGGTTGGGGTAACTATGGCTACACCTTC. Residues: CASNLDGWGNYGYTF.

The chain is built from TRBV6-1 and TRBJ2-3; 11 bases line up with TRBD2. The J segment lost 5 bases and the V segment lost 7 bases, leaving 8 bases of the junction unmatched. The CDR3 has 15 residues. Germline assignment: CDR1 MNHNS and CDR2 SASEGT. CDR3 sequence reads: CASNQLAGDVDTQYF. The DNA for the CDR3 is TGTGCCAGCAACCAACTAGCGGGGGACGTAGATACGCAGTATTTT.

As to this clonotype: No conserved phenylalanine or tryptophan ends this CDR3, so it is likely a read error. The V and J genes are TRBV20-1 and TRBJ1-3; D uncertain. The CDR3 is made up of 15 amino acids. Germline assignment: CDR1 DFQATT and CDR2 SNEGSKA (reference sequence). DNA for the CDR3: TGCAATGCTAGAGATGGAGGCAGTGGTGGAAGCACCATATATCTT. Encoded protein: CNARDGGSGGSTIYL.

This clonotype has more than one count but fewer than ten. One junction end does not reproduce the germline sequence, and a read error may be involved. CDR3 DNA sequence: TGTACCAGCAGCTTAGACGGGAGCCCCTACGAGCAGTACTTC. Translated, it gives CTSSLDGSPYEQYF. The genes are TRBV11-2 and TRBJ2-7; D may be TRBD2 (6 bases). CDR1 and CDR2 from the germline V gene are SGHAT and FQNNGV. This CDR3 spans 14 amino acids.

Comment on this clonotype: Mismatch with germline at one junction end may stem from a read error. The genes are TRBV6-5 and TRBJ2-6, with 10 bases matching TRBD2. This CDR3 is 17 amino acids long. Germline V gives CDR1 MNHEY, CDR2 SVGAGI. CDR3 DNA sequence: TGTATCAGCAGCCTAGCGGGAGCCAGCTCTGGGGCCAACGTCCCGACTTTC. It codes for CISSLAGASSGANVPTF.

With respect to this clonotype: At one end, the junction sequence differs from germline, possibly due to a read error. This chain uses TRBV20-1 with TRBJ2-5; D may be TRBD2 (5 bases). Germline V lookup: CDR1 DFQATT, CDR2 SNEGSKA (reference sequence). The CDR3 extends over 12 amino acids. DNA of the CDR3: TGCAGTGCTACAGAGGACTGGGAGACGCAGTACTTC. This sequence encodes CSATEDWETQYF.

The chain combines TRBV6-6 with TRBJ2-5; 16 bases agree with TRBD2. CDR1 is MNHNY, CDR2 SVGAGI, per germline (reference sequence). The CDR3 is 19 residues long. J gave up 4 bases and V 4 bases, and 12 bases lay outside the gene matches. The CDR3 coding sequence is TGTGCCAGCAGTTCCCCTCGCCGTGGGACTAGCGGGAGGGCAGAGACCCAGTACTTC. Translated: CASSSPRRGTSGRAETQYF.

This clonotype was seen at least ten times. This chain connects TRBV6-5 to TRBJ1-6, with TRBD1 matching over 10 bases. V trimming: 6 bases; J trimming: 6 bases; junction bases outside the gene matches: 8. The CDR3 totals 16 residues. Germline loops: CDR1 MNHEY, CDR2 SVGAGI. The CDR3 DNA is TGTGCCAGCAGAACGAGCCGGGACAGGGGTAATTCACCCCTCCACTTT. This translates into CASRTSRDRGNSPLHF.

The chain joins TRBV11-3 to TRBJ2-1, with D unresolved. Trimming left V 5 bases short and J 4 bases short, with 12 bases between. The germline V gene encodes CDR1 SGHNT and CDR2 YENEEA. CDR3 length: 14 amino acids. CDR3 region: CASSRVVGYNEQFF. DNA of the CDR3: TGTGCCAGCAGCCGGGTAGTAGGTTACAATGAGCAGTTCTTC.

A remark on this clonotype: One end of the junction does not line up with germline, which may come from a read error. This chain connects TRBV24-1 to TRBJ2-5; 10 nucleotides align to TRBD1. Germline lookup yields CDR1 KGHDR and CDR2 SFDVKD. The CDR3 is made up of 15 amino acids. CDR3 sequence (DNA): TGTGGCACCAGTGGTCACGGGGACAGGGGAGAGACCCAGTACTTC. Translation gives CGTSGHGDRGETQYF.

Details on this clonotype: One end of the junction fails to match germline, which may point to a read error. The chain links TRBV29-1 to TRBJ2-2, with D possibly matching TRBD2 (6 bases). Looked up from germline, CDR1 is SQVTM and CDR2 is ANQGSEA. The CDR3 is made up of 13 amino acids. In DNA, the CDR3 is TGCATCGTTGAACGGGGGAACACCGGAGAGCTGTTTTTT. Translation: CIVERGNTGELFF.

Remarks on this clonotype: The CDR3 ends on some other residue instead of the conserved phenylalanine or tryptophan, so this is likely a read error. The genes are TRBV4-1 and TRBJ1-2; D is perhaps TRBD1 (5 bases). This CDR3 is built from 16 residues. Germline V gives CDR1 MGHRA, CDR2 YSYEKL. CDR3 loop: CASSPGGTGDYYGYTL. CDR3 nucleotides: TGTGCCAGCAGCCCCGGTGGAACGGGGGACTACTATGGCTACACCTTA.

As concerns this clonotype: This CDR3 is missing its conserved last phenylalanine or tryptophan, likely due to a read error. The J gene is TRBJ2-7, the V gene TRBV11-3; D remains unclear. Germline V gene lookup returns CDR1 SGHNT and CDR2 YENEEA. Trimming left V 4 bases short and J 3 bases short, with 16 bases between. The CDR3 totals 15 residues. Written as DNA, the CDR3 is TGTGCCAGCAGCTATCGGACCGGATTAATCTACGAGCAGTACTTA. Its protein is CASSYRTGLIYEQYL.

Concerning this clonotype: An end of the junction does not agree with germline; a read error may underlie this. The chain is built from TRBV5-6 and TRBJ1-1, with D perhaps matching TRBD1 (6 bases). The CDR3 extends over 13 amino acids. Per germline, CDR1 SGHDT and CDR2 YYEEEE. The DNA of the CDR3 is TGTAACAGCAGCTGGGGGACAAGCACTGAAGCTTCCTTT. This gives the protein CNSSWGTSTEASF.

V is TRBV11-2 and J is TRBJ2-1, with D perhaps assigned TRBD1 or TRBD2 (5 bases each). The CDR3 is 11 residues long. Trimming took off 6 bases at V and 11 bases at J, with 11 bases between the two ends. Germline V gene sequence: CDR1 SGHAT, CDR2 FQNNGV. CDR3 DNA sequence: TGTGCCAGCAGACGCTGGGGGAAGCAGTTCTTC. Its translation is CASRRWGKQFF. The full variable domain, rest sourced from reference TRBV11-2 and TRBJ2-1, is EAGVAQSPRYKIIEKRQSVAFWCNPISGHATLYWYQQILGQGPKLLIQFQNNGVVDDSQLPKDRFSAERLKGVDSTLKIQPAKLEDSAVYLCASRRWGKQFFGPGTRLTVL.

Points on this clonotype: A read error may explain this, as a much larger clone is one base away. The V call is TRBV25-1, the J call TRBJ2-2; D unclear. The germline V and J ends were trimmed by 9 bases and 3 bases, with 8 bases remaining between them. CDR3 length: 12 residues. Germline-derived CDR1 and CDR2 are MGHDK and SYGVNS. The DNA of the CDR3 is TGTGCCAGTGGGGTCGACACCGGGGAGCTGTTTTTT. It codes for CASGVDTGELFF.